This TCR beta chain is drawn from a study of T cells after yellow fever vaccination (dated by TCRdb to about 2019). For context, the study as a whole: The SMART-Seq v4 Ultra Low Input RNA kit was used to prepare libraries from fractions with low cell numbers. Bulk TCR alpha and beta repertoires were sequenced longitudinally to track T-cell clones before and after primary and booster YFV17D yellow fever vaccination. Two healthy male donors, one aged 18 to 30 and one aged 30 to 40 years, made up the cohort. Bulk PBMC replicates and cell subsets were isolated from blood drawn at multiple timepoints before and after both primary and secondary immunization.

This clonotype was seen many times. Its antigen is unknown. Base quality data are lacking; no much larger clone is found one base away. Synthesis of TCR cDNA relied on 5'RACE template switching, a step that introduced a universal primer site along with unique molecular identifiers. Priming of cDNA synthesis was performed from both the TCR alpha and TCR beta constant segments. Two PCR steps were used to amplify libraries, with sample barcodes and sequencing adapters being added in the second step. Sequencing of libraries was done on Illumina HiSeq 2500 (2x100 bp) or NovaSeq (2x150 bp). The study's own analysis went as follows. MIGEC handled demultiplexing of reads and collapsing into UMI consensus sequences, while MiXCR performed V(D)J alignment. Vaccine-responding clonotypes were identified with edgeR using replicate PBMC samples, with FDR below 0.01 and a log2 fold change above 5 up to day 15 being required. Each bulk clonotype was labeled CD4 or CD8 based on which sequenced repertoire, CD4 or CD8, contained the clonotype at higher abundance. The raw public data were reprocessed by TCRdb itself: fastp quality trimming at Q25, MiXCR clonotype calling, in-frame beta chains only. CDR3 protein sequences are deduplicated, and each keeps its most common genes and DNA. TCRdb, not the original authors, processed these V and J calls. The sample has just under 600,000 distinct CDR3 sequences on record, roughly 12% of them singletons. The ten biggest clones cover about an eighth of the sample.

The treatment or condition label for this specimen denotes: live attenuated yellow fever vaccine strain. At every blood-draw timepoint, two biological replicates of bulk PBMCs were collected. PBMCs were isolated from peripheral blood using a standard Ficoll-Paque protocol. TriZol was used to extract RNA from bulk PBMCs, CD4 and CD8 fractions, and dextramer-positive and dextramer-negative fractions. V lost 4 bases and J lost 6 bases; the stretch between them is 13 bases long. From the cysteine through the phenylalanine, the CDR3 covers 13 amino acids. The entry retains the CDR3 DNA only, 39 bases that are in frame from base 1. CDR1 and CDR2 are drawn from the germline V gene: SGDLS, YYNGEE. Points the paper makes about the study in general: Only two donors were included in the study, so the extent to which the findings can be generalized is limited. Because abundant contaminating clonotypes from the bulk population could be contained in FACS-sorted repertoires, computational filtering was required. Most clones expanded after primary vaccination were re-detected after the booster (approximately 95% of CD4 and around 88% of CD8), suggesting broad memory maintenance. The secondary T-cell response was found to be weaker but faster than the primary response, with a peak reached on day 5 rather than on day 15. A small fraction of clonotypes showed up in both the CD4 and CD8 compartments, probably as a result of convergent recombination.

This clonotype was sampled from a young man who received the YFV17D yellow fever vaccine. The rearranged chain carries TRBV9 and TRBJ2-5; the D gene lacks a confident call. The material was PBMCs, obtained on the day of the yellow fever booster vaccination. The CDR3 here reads CASSRNTPKTQYF. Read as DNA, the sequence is TGTGCCAGCAGCCGAAACACACCGAAGACCCAGTACTTC. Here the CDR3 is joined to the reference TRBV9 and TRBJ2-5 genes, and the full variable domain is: DSGVTQTPKHLITATGQRVTLRCSPRSGDLSVYWYQQSLDQGLQFLIQYYNGEERAKGNILERFSAQQFPDLHSELNLSSLELGDSALYFCASSRNTPKTQYFGPGTRLLVL.